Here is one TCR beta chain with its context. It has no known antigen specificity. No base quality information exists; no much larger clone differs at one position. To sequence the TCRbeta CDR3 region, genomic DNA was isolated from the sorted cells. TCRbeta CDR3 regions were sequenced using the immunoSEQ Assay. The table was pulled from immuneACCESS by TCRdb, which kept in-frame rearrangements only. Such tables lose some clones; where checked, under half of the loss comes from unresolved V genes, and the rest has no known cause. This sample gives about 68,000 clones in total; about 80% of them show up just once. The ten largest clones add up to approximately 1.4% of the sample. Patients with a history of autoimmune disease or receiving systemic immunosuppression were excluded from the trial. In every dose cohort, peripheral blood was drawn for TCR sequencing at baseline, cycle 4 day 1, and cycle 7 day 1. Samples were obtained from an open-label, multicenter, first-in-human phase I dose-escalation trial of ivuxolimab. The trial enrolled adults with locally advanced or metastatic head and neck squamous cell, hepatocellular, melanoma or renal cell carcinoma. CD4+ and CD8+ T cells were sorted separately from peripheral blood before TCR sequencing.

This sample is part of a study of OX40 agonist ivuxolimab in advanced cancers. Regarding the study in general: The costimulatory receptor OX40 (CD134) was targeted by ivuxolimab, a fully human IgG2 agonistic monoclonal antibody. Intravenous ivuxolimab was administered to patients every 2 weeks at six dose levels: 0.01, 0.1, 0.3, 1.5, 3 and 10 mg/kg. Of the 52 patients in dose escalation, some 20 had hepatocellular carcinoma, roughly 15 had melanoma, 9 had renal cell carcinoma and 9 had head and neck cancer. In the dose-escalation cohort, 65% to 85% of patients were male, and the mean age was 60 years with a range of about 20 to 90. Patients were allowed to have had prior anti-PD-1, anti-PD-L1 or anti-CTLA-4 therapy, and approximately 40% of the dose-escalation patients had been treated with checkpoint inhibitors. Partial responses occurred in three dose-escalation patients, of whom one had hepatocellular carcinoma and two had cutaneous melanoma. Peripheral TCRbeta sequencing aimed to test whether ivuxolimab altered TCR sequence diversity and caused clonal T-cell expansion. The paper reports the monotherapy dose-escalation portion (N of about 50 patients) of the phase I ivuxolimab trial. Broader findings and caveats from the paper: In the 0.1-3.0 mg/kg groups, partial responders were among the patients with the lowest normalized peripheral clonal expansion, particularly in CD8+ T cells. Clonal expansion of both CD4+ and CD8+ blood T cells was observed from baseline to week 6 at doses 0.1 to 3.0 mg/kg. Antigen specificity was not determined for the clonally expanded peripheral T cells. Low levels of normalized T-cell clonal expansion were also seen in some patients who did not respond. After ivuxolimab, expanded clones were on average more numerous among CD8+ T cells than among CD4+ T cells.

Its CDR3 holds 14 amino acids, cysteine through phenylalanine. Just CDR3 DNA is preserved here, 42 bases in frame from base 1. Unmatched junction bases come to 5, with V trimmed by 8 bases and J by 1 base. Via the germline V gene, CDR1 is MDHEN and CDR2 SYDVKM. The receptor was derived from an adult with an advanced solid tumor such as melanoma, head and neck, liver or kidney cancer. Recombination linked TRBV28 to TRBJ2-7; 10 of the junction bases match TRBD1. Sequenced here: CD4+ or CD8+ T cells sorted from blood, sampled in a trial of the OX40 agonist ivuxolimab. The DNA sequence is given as TGTGCCAGCTACACGGACAGGGGGTCCTACGAGCAGTACTTC. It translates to CASYTDRGSYEQYF.